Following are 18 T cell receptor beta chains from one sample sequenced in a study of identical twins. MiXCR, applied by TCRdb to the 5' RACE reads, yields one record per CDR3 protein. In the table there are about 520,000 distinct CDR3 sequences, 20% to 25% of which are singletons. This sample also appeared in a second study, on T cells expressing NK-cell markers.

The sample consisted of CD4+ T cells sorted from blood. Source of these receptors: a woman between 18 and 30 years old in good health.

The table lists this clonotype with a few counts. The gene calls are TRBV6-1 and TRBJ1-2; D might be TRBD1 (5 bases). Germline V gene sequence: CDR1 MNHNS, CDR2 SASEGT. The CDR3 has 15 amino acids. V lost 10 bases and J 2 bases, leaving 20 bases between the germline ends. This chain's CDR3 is CATTRNLGLNYGYTF. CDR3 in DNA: TGTGCCACCACGCGAAATTTGGGGCTAAACTATGGCTACACCTTC.

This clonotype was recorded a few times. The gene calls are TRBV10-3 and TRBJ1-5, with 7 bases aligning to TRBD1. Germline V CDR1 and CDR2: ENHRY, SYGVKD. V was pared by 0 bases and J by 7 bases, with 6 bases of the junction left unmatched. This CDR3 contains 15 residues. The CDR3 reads CAISESGQNEQPQHF. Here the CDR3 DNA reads TGTGCCATCAGTGAGTCGGGACAGAACGAACAGCCCCAGCATTTT.

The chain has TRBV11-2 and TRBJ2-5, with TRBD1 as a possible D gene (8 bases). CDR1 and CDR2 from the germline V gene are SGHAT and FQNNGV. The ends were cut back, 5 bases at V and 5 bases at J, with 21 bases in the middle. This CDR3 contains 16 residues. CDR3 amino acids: CASSLNLQGGLETQYF. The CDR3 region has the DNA TGTGCCAGCAGCCTAAATCTACAGGGGGGGTTGGAGACCCAGTACTTC.

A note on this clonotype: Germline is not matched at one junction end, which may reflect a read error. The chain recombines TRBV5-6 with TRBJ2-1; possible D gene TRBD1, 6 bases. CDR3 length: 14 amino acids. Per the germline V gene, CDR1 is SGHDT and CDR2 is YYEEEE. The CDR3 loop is CARSSWGRYNEQFF. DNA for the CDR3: TGTGCCAGGAGCTCTTGGGGGCGTTACAATGAGCAGTTCTTC.

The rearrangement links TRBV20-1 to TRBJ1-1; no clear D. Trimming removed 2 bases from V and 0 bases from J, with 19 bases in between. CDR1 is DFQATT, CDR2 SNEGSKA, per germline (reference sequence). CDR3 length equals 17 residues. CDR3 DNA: TGCAGTGCTAGAAGGCTTCAGGTGCCCATCGTGAACACTGAAGCTTTCTTT. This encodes CSARRLQVPIVNTEAFF.

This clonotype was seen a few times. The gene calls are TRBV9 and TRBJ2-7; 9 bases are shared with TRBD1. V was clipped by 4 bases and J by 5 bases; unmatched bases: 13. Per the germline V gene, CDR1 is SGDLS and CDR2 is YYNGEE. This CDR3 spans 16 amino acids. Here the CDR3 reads CASSPDPDRGINEQYF. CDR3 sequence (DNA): TGTGCCAGCAGCCCGGACCCCGACAGGGGGATTAACGAGCAGTACTTC.

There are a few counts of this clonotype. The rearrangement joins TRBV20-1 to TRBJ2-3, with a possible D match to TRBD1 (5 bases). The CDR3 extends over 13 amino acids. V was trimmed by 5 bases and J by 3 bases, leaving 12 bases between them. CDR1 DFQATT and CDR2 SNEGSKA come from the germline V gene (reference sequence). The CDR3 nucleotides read TGCAGTGCTCCCCTCTCAGGGACAGATACGCAGTATTTT. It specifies CSAPLSGTDTQYF.

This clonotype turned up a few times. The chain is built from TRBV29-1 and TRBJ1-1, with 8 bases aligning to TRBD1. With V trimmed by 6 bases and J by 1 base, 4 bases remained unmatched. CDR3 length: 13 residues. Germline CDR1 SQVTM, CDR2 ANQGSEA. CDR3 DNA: TGCAGCGTACCGGACAGGGCGAACACTGAAGCTTTCTTT. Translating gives CSVPDRANTEAFF.

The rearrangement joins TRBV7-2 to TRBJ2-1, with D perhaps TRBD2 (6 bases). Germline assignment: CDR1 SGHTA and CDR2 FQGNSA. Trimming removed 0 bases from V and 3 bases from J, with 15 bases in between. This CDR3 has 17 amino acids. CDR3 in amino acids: CASSLALGSGVYNEQFF. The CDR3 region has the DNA TGTGCCAGCAGCTTAGCGCTAGGTAGCGGAGTCTACAATGAGCAGTTCTTC.

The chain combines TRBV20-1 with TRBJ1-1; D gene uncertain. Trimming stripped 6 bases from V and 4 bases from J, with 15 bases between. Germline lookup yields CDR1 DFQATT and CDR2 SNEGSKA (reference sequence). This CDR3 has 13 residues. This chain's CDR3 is CSASGSRVTEAFF. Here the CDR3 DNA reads TGCAGTGCGAGCGGGAGTAGGGTCACTGAAGCTTTCTTT.

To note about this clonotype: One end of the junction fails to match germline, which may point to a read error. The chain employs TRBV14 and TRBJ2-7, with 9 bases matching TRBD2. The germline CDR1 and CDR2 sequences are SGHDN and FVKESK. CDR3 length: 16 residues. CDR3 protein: CASSQNSGSVTYEQYF. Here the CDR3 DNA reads TGTGCCAGCAGCCAAAATAGCGGGAGCGTGACCTACGAGCAGTATTTC.

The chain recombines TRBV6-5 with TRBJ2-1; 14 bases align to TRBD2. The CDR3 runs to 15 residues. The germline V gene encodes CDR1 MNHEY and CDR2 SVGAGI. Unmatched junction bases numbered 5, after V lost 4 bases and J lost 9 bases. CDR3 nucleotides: TGTGCCAGCAGTTGGGGACTAGCGGGAGAGTTTGAGCAGTTCTTC. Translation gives CASSWGLAGEFEQFF.

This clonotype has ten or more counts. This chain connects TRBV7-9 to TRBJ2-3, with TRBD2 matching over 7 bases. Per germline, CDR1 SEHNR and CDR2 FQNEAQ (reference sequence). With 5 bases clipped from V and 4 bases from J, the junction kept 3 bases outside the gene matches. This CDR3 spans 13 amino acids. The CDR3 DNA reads TGTGCCAGCAGCACTAGCGTCTCAGATACGCAGTATTTT. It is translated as CASSTSVSDTQYF.

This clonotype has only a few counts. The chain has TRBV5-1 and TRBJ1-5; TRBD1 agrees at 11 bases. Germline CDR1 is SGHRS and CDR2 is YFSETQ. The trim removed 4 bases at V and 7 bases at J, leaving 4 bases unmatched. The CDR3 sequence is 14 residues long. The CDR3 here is CASSEGTGGQPQHF. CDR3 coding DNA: TGCGCCAGCAGCGAGGGGACAGGGGGACAGCCCCAGCATTTT.

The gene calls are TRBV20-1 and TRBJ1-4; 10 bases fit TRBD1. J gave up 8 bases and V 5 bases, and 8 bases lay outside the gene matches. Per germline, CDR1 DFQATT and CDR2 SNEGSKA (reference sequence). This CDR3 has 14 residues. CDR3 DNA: TGCAGTGCTGAACAGACAGGGGGCCTAGAAAAACTGTTTTTT. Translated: CSAEQTGGLEKLFF.

The CDR3 sequence is CATSRGGPGTSGRLEQFF. CDR3 DNA: TGTGCCACCAGCAGAGGTGGGCCAGGGACTAGCGGGAGGCTTGAGCAGTTCTTC. This chain connects TRBV15 to TRBJ2-1; 15 positions match TRBD2. Looked up from germline, CDR1 is LNHNV and CDR2 is YYDKDF (reference sequence). The trim removed 1 base at V and 9 bases at J, leaving 10 bases unmatched. CDR3 length: 18 residues.

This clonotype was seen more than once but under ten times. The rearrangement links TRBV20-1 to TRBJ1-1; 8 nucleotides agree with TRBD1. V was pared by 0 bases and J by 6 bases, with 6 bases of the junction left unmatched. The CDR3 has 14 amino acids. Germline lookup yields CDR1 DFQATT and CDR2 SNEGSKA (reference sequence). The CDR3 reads CSARDPAGGSEAFF. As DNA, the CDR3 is TGCAGTGCTAGAGATCCCGCAGGGGGCTCTGAAGCTTTCTTT.

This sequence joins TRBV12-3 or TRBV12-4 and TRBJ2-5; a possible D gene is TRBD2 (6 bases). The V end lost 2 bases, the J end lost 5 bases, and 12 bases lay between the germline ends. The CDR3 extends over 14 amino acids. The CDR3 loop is CASSLSTRRETQYF. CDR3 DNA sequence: TGTGCCAGCAGTTTATCGACTAGACGCGAGACCCAGTACTTC.